A selection of T cell receptor beta chains follows, all from one sample in a study of preoperative IRX-2 immunotherapy in early breast cancer. The assay was immunoSEQ multiplex PCR, and TCRdb's table has in-frame clones only and misses some. This sample yields about 28,000 clones, of which 82% are seen a single time; 3% to 3.5% belongs to the top ten. Collection of the sample occurred from a patient treated with IRX-2 immunotherapy. The origin of the receptors is a human donor with breast cancer. The CDR3 runs from the conserved cysteine through the conserved F or W. Fields, in order: clone size, CDR3 length, V gene, D gene, J gene, CDR3 protein, CDR3 DNA. D genes are given only for firm matches. Not all rows give a size; the values are once, few, many and, for expanded clones, a class.

clone size: NA; CDR3 length: 13; V gene: TRBV28; D gene: NA; J gene: TRBJ2-2; CDR3 protein: CATQRSDTGELFF; CDR3 DNA: TGTGCCACCCAACGCAGCGACACCGGGGAGCTGTTTTTT
clone size: NA; CDR3 length: 14; V gene: TRBV11-3; D gene: NA; J gene: TRBJ1-3; CDR3 protein: CASTPWGPGNTIYF; CDR3 DNA: TGTGCCAGCACCCCGTGGGGGCCTGGAAACACCATATATTTT
clone size: NA; CDR3 length: 13; V gene: TRBV18; D gene: NA; J gene: TRBJ1-2; CDR3 protein: CASSLGQGDGYTF; CDR3 DNA: TGTGCCAGCTCACTAGGACAAGGGGATGGCTACACCTTC
clone size: NA; CDR3 length: 14; V gene: TRBV6-8; D gene: TRBD1; J gene: TRBJ1-6; CDR3 protein: CAVRTGAHNSPLHF; CDR3 DNA: TGTGCCGTTCGGACAGGAGCTCATAATTCACCCCTCCACTTT
clone size: NA; CDR3 length: 15; V gene: TRBV7-6; D gene: TRBD2; J gene: TRBJ2-5; CDR3 protein: CASSFLAGAGETQYF; CDR3 DNA: TGTGCCAGCAGCTTCCTAGCGGGGGCCGGGGAGACCCAGTACTTC
clone size: NA; CDR3 length: 15; V gene: TRBV5-1; D gene: TRBD1; J gene: TRBJ1-2; CDR3 protein: CASSQRTGALGGYTF; CDR3 DNA: TGCGCCAGCAGCCAAAGGACAGGGGCGCTCGGTGGCTACACCTTC
clone size: few; CDR3 length: 13; V gene: TRBV6-8; D gene: NA; J gene: TRBJ2-5; CDR3 protein: CASRGTVTETQYF; CDR3 DNA: TGTGCCAGCAGAGGGACCGTCACAGAGACCCAGTACTTC
clone size: NA; CDR3 length: 12; V gene: TRBV6-8; D gene: NA; J gene: TRBJ2-2; CDR3 protein: CATGPRTGELFF; CDR3 DNA: TGTGCCACGGGGCCCCGCACCGGGGAGCTGTTTTTT
clone size: NA; CDR3 length: 13; V gene: TRBV19; D gene: NA; J gene: TRBJ2-1; CDR3 protein: CASSRTPYNEQFF; CDR3 DNA: TGTGCCAGTAGTCGTACACCCTACAATGAGCAGTTCTTC
clone size: NA; CDR3 length: 15; V gene: TRBV30; D gene: TRBD2; J gene: TRBJ2-3; CDR3 protein: CAWRGLGSITDTQYF; CDR3 DNA: TGTGCCTGGAGGGGACTAGGAAGTATCACAGATACGCAGTATTTT
clone size: NA; CDR3 length: 17; V gene: TRBV15; D gene: NA; J gene: TRBJ1-2; CDR3 protein: CATSSSLEGVLGYGYTF; CDR3 DNA: TGTGCCACCAGCAGCTCGCTGGAGGGGGTCCTCGGCTATGGCTACACCTTC
clone size: NA; CDR3 length: 18; V gene: TRBV11-3; D gene: TRBD2; J gene: TRBJ2-1; CDR3 protein: CASSLVPWTSGSLVEQFF; CDR3 DNA: TGTGCCAGCAGCTTAGTTCCGTGGACTAGCGGGAGTTTGGTTGAGCAGTTCTTC
clone size: NA; CDR3 length: 18; V gene: TRBV5-1; D gene: TRBD2; J gene: TRBJ2-3; CDR3 protein: CASSLAAGLAGGTDTQYF; CDR3 DNA: TGCGCCAGCAGCTTGGCCGCGGGTCTAGCGGGAGGTACAGATACGCAGTATTTT
clone size: NA; CDR3 length: 14; V gene: TRBV19; D gene: NA; J gene: TRBJ1-2; CDR3 protein: CASSIFLRDYGYTF; CDR3 DNA: TGTGCCAGTAGTATTTTCTTGAGAGACTATGGCTACACCTTC
clone size: NA; CDR3 length: 13; V gene: TRBV7-1; D gene: NA; J gene: TRBJ2-1; CDR3 protein: CASSLGDGNEQFF; CDR3 DNA: TGTGCCAGCAGCTTAGGGGACGGCAATGAGCAGTTCTTC
clone size: NA; CDR3 length: 17; V gene: TRBV7-1; D gene: NA; J gene: TRBJ2-7; CDR3 protein: CASSSDTRLGRRYEQYF; CDR3 DNA: TGTGCCAGCAGCTCAGACACCAGACTAGGTCGCCGCTACGAGCAGTACTTC
clone size: once; CDR3 length: 14; V gene: TRBV6-1; D gene: NA; J gene: TRBJ1-6; CDR3 protein: CASSEVREDSPLHF; CDR3 DNA: TGTGCCAGCAGTGAAGTCAGGGAGGATTCACCCCTCCACTTT
clone size: NA; CDR3 length: 16; V gene: TRBV11-3; D gene: TRBD1; J gene: TRBJ2-5; CDR3 protein: CASSPAWRTGRETQYF; CDR3 DNA: TGTGCCAGCAGTCCCGCTTGGAGGACAGGGCGGGAGACCCAGTACTTC
clone size: NA; CDR3 length: 15; V gene: TRBV15; D gene: NA; J gene: TRBJ1-1; CDR3 protein: CATSREARSSTEAFF; CDR3 DNA: TGTGCCACCAGCAGAGAAGCAAGGTCGAGCACTGAAGCTTTCTTT
clone size: once; CDR3 length: 16; V gene: TRBV6-8; D gene: TRBD2; J gene: TRBJ2-3; CDR3 protein: CASSTTTSGGTDTQYF; CDR3 DNA: TGTGCCAGCAGTACAACAACTAGCGGGGGCACAGATACGCAGTATTTT
clone size: once; CDR3 length: 18; V gene: TRBV18; D gene: NA; J gene: TRBJ2-5; CDR3 protein: CASSPLPFGQAYQETQYF; CDR3 DNA: TGTGCCAGCTCACCACTACCGTTTGGACAAGCGTACCAAGAGACCCAGTACTTC
clone size: NA; CDR3 length: 16; V gene: TRBV4-1; D gene: TRBD1; J gene: TRBJ2-5; CDR3 protein: CASSQVRDSHQETQYF; CDR3 DNA: TGCGCCAGCAGCCAAGTCAGGGACAGCCACCAAGAGACCCAGTACTTC
clone size: NA; CDR3 length: 13; V gene: TRBV29-1; D gene: NA; J gene: TRBJ1-1; CDR3 protein: CSVVRRSDTEAFF; CDR3 DNA: TGCAGCGTGGTCCGGCGTTCTGACACTGAAGCTTTCTTT
clone size: NA; CDR3 length: 15; V gene: TRBV25-1; D gene: NA; J gene: TRBJ1-2; CDR3 protein: CASSELSAGGYGYTF; CDR3 DNA: TGTGCCAGCAGTGAACTTTCCGCAGGTGGCTATGGCTACACCTTC
clone size: once; CDR3 length: 20; V gene: TRBV5-1; D gene: NA; J gene: TRBJ1-1; CDR3 protein: CASSRDVGPGQNYMNTEAFF; CDR3 DNA: TGCGCCAGCAGCCGAGACGTGGGGCCCGGACAGAATTACATGAACACTGAAGCTTTCTTT
clone size: once; CDR3 length: 15; V gene: TRBV11-3; D gene: TRBD1; J gene: TRBJ1-1; CDR3 protein: CASSPQRDRLPVTFF; CDR3 DNA: TGTGCCAGCAGCCCCCAGCGGGACAGGCTCCCTGTAACTTTCTTT
clone size: NA; CDR3 length: 13; V gene: TRBV28; D gene: NA; J gene: TRBJ1-4; CDR3 protein: CASSLSSDEKLFF; CDR3 DNA: TGTGCCAGCAGTTTATCGTCCGACGAAAAACTGTTTTTT
clone size: NA; CDR3 length: 15; V gene: TRBV28; D gene: NA; J gene: TRBJ2-7; CDR3 protein: CASSFYRSPPYEQYF; CDR3 DNA: TGTGCCAGCAGTTTTTACAGGAGCCCTCCCTACGAGCAGTACTTC
clone size: NA; CDR3 length: 15; V gene: TRBV11-3; D gene: NA; J gene: TRBJ1-2; CDR3 protein: CASSLSGSFPGGYTF; CDR3 DNA: TGTGCCAGCAGCCTATCAGGGTCGTTCCCCGGTGGCTACACCTTC
clone size: NA; CDR3 length: 15; V gene: TRBV7-7; D gene: NA; J gene: TRBJ1-5; CDR3 protein: CASSDLPTGNQPQHF; CDR3 DNA: TGTGCCAGCAGCGATCTCCCGACAGGAAATCAGCCCCAGCATTTT
clone size: NA; CDR3 length: 14; V gene: TRBV7-1; D gene: NA; J gene: TRBJ1-2; CDR3 protein: CASSFGRQGGGYTF; CDR3 DNA: TGTGCCAGCAGCTTTGGGCGGCAGGGAGGTGGCTACACCTTC
clone size: once; CDR3 length: 16; V gene: TRBV11-3; D gene: NA; J gene: TRBJ1-3; CDR3 protein: CASSLVPLSSGNTIYF; CDR3 DNA: TGTGCCAGCAGCTTGGTCCCCTTGAGCTCTGGAAACACCATATATTTT
clone size: NA; CDR3 length: 13; V gene: TRBV7-1; D gene: NA; J gene: TRBJ1-2; CDR3 protein: CASTLEGVGGYTF; CDR3 DNA: TGTGCCAGCACCCTAGAGGGCGTTGGTGGCTACACCTTC
clone size: NA; CDR3 length: 17; V gene: TRBV28; D gene: NA; J gene: TRBJ2-7; CDR3 protein: CASSISPGQGKFYEQYF; CDR3 DNA: TGTGCCAGCAGTATCTCGCCAGGGCAAGGGAAGTTTTACGAGCAGTACTTC
clone size: NA; CDR3 length: 17; V gene: TRBV14; D gene: TRBD1; J gene: TRBJ2-5; CDR3 protein: CASSLLKGQGIGETQYF; CDR3 DNA: TGTGCCAGCAGCCTTTTAAAGGGACAGGGAATTGGAGAGACCCAGTACTTC
clone size: NA; CDR3 length: 17; V gene: TRBV19; D gene: NA; J gene: TRBJ2-5; CDR3 protein: CASSMEAGPEYQETQYF; CDR3 DNA: TGTGCCAGTAGTATGGAGGCAGGGCCAGAGTACCAAGAGACCCAGTACTTC
clone size: once; CDR3 length: 18; V gene: TRBV11-3; D gene: TRBD2; J gene: TRBJ2-4; CDR3 protein: CASSLGIAGSLAKNIQYF; CDR3 DNA: TGTGCCAGCAGCTTAGGGATAGCGGGAAGCTTAGCCAAAAACATTCAGTACTTC
clone size: NA; CDR3 length: 14; V gene: TRBV5-1; D gene: NA; J gene: TRBJ2-7; CDR3 protein: CASSAPYPSYEQYF; CDR3 DNA: TGCGCCAGCAGCGCCCCTTACCCATCCTACGAGCAGTACTTC
clone size: few; CDR3 length: 16; V gene: TRBV6-8; D gene: NA; J gene: TRBJ1-3; CDR3 protein: CASSYHATSGGNTIYF; CDR3 DNA: TGTGCCAGCAGTTACCACGCCACCTCAGGTGGAAACACCATATATTTT
clone size: NA; CDR3 length: 15; V gene: TRBV6-8; D gene: TRBD2; J gene: TRBJ2-5; CDR3 protein: CASSRMGLAGETQYF; CDR3 DNA: TGTGCCAGCAGCAGAATGGGACTAGCGGGAGAGACCCAGTACTTC
clone size: NA; CDR3 length: 17; V gene: TRBV12-5; D gene: TRBD1; J gene: TRBJ2-2; CDR3 protein: CASTQGGTGGFTGELFF; CDR3 DNA: TGTGCCAGCACCCAAGGGGGGACAGGGGGCTTCACCGGGGAGCTGTTTTTT
clone size: NA; CDR3 length: 14; V gene: TRBV7-5; D gene: NA; J gene: TRBJ1-4; CDR3 protein: CASSLRTIPEKLFF; CDR3 DNA: TGTGCCAGCAGCTTGAGGACAATCCCCGAAAAACTGTTTTTT
clone size: NA; CDR3 length: 14; V gene: TRBV11-3; D gene: TRBD1; J gene: TRBJ1-6; CDR3 protein: CASTTTGSNSPLHF; CDR3 DNA: TGTGCCAGCACCACGACAGGGTCCAATTCACCCCTCCACTTT
clone size: NA; CDR3 length: 16; V gene: TRBV14; D gene: TRBD1; J gene: TRBJ2-7; CDR3 protein: CASSQSEDRDAYEQYF; CDR3 DNA: TGTGCCAGCAGCCAGAGCGAGGACAGGGACGCCTACGAGCAGTACTTC
clone size: few; CDR3 length: 16; V gene: TRBV6-8; D gene: NA; J gene: TRBJ1-3; CDR3 protein: CASSLSPVSSGNTIYF; CDR3 DNA: TGTGCCAGCAGCCTCTCGCCGGTGAGCTCTGGAAACACCATATATTTT
clone size: NA; CDR3 length: 17; V gene: TRBV11-3; D gene: NA; J gene: TRBJ2-3; CDR3 protein: CASSVPLWWGETDTQYF; CDR3 DNA: TGTGCCAGCAGCGTCCCCCTGTGGTGGGGGGAAACAGATACGCAGTATTTT
clone size: NA; CDR3 length: 17; V gene: TRBV19; D gene: TRBD1; J gene: TRBJ2-6; CDR3 protein: CASVGTGVFAGANVLTF; CDR3 DNA: TGTGCCTCTGTTGGGACAGGGGTCTTCGCTGGGGCCAACGTCCTGACTTTC
clone size: NA; CDR3 length: 16; V gene: TRBV19; D gene: NA; J gene: TRBJ2-4; CDR3 protein: CASSVRGGLAKNIQYF; CDR3 DNA: TGTGCCAGTAGTGTCAGGGGCGGTCTAGCCAAAAACATTCAGTACTTC
clone size: NA; CDR3 length: 13; V gene: TRBV28; D gene: NA; J gene: TRBJ1-2; CDR3 protein: CASSSLDTYGYTF; CDR3 DNA: TGTGCCAGCAGTTCTCTGGACACTTATGGCTACACTTTC
clone size: once; CDR3 length: 15; V gene: TRBV11-3; D gene: NA; J gene: TRBJ1-3; CDR3 protein: CASSSWGSSGNTIYF; CDR3 DNA: TGTGCCAGCAGTTCTTGGGGGTCCTCTGGAAACACCATATATTTT
clone size: NA; CDR3 length: 16; V gene: TRBV6-8; D gene: NA; J gene: TRBJ1-5; CDR3 protein: CASIRFESWSNQPQHF; CDR3 DNA: TGTGCCAGCATCAGGTTTGAATCGTGGAGCAATCAGCCCCAGCATTTT
clone size: NA; CDR3 length: 14; V gene: TRBV7-6; D gene: NA; J gene: TRBJ2-7; CDR3 protein: CASSLERGTYEQYF; CDR3 DNA: TGTGCCAGCAGCTTAGAACGGGGAACCTACGAGCAGTACTTC
clone size: NA; CDR3 length: 19; V gene: TRBV5-1; D gene: NA; J gene: TRBJ2-6; CDR3 protein: CASSLAPTTLSSGANVLTF; CDR3 DNA: TGCGCCAGCAGCTTGGCCCCTACCACATTAAGCTCTGGGGCCAACGTCCTGACTTTC
clone size: NA; CDR3 length: 14; V gene: TRBV5-1; D gene: TRBD1; J gene: TRBJ1-1; CDR3 protein: CASSWRTGDGEAFF; CDR3 DNA: TGCGCCAGCAGCTGGAGGACAGGGGATGGGGAAGCTTTCTTT
clone size: NA; CDR3 length: 20; V gene: TRBV14; D gene: TRBD1; J gene: TRBJ2-2; CDR3 protein: CASSQDSGTTGTANTGELFF; CDR3 DNA: TGTGCCAGCAGCCAAGATTCGGGAACGACCGGGACAGCGAACACCGGGGAACTGTTTTTT